This T cell receptor (beta chain) originates from a study of blood T cell repertoires in COVID-19. On the study more broadly: COVID-19 samples collected from the United States, Italy and Spain covered acute and convalescent phases. T cells, B-cell-depleted T cells, or PBMCs provided the cDNA or gDNA that served as material.

The method was immunoSEQ multiplex PCR; TCRdb's version includes in-frame clones alone and lacks a portion of them. The data contain fewer than 450,000 clones, 90% of them singletons. The CDR3 is 12 amino acids. V lost 3 bases and J lost 2, with 4 bases in between. In germline, CDR1 is MGHRA, CDR2 YSYEKL. Participants, roughly 18 to 90 years old, spanned approximately 25 US areas. The source of this sequence is a man between 18 and 29 years old who had recovered from COVID-19. The gene calls are TRBV4-1 and TRBJ1-1; no firm D call. Sequencing was carried out using PBMCs or T cells enriched from blood (not recorded which). In nucleotides, the CDR3 is TGCGCCAGCAGCCACCCTAACACTGAAGCTTTCTTT. Translated: CASSHPNTEAFF.